These 29 T cell receptor beta chains originate from one sample sequenced in a study of blood T cell repertoires in COVID-19. Sequenced by immunoSEQ multiplex PCR; TCRdb stores in-frame clones only, minus some. The sample has around 400,000 clones; about 87% are singletons. What was sequenced was peripheral blood. The receptor source for this set is a woman aged 60-75 years with COVID-19, enrolled during active disease.

V gene TRBV7-2 combines with J gene TRBJ2-7, with 11 bases identical to TRBD1. The germline CDR1 and CDR2 sequences are SGHTA and FQGNSA. The CDR3 loop spans 16 amino acids. V lost 1 base, J lost 3 bases, and 5 bases stayed unmatched. The CDR3 DNA reads TGTGCCAGCAGCTTAGGCCGGGACAGGGGGTTCTACGAGCAGTACTTC. Translated: CASSLGRDRGFYEQYF.

This clone was seen once. The chain links TRBV6-5 to TRBJ1-1, with D perhaps matching TRBD1 (6 bases). The length of the CDR3 is 14 residues. Germline values: CDR1 MNHEY, CDR2 SVGAGI. Between the trimmed V and J ends, which lost 7 bases and 0 bases, there was a span of 12 bases. This CDR3 is CASTTGTLNTEAFF. CDR3 in DNA: TGTGCCAGCACAACCGGGACACTGAACACTGAAGCTTTCTTT.

The chain recombines TRBV7-7 with TRBJ2-3; 8 bases map to TRBD2. Germline CDR1 SSHAT, CDR2 FNYEAQ (reference sequence). The CDR3 totals 16 residues. V lost 1 base and J lost 1; bases outside the gene matches: 4. CDR3 amino acids: CASSLVGGGRTDTQYF. The CDR3 region has the DNA TGTGCCAGCAGCTTAGTCGGCGGGGGGCGCACAGATACGCAGTATTTT.

The chain has TRBV5-1 and TRBJ1-2, with D unclear. Germline V CDR1 and CDR2: SGHRS, YFSETQ. V was shortened by 0 bases and J by 4 bases, with 10 bases between the two germline ends. The CDR3 has 14 residues. The CDR3 loop reads CASSLEVGSYGYTF. For the CDR3, the DNA is TGCGCCAGCAGCTTGGAGGTTGGGAGCTATGGCTACACCTTC.

The genes are TRBV30 and TRBJ1-5; D unclear. The germline V gene has CDR1 GTSNPN and CDR2 SVGIG (reference sequence). The CDR3 is 14 residues long. Trimming stripped 5 bases from V and 7 bases from J, with 18 bases between. CDR3 bases: TGTGCCTGGCGGGCCCGAGGGTGGGGACAGCCCCAGCATTTT. This codes for CAWRARGWGQPQHF.

The chain joins TRBV9 to TRBJ2-2, with a tentative D call TRBD2 (5 bases). Germline CDR1 reads SGDLS; CDR2 reads YYNGEE. CDR3 length: 14 amino acids. V dropped 6 bases and J dropped 3 bases, with 12 bases sitting between them. This chain's CDR3 is CASKVGDYTGELFF. CDR3 bases: TGTGCCAGCAAAGTCGGGGATTACACCGGGGAGCTGTTTTTT.

The CDR3 nucleotides are TGTGCCAGCAGTGATTTTGGGACAGAACTCGTTGCTAATCAGCCCCAGCATTTT. Protein: CASSDFGTELVANQPQHF. V gene TRBV2 combines with J gene TRBJ1-5, with TRBD1 matching 7 bases. The germline V gene encodes CDR1 SNHLY and CDR2 FYNNEI. V lost 3 bases to trimming and J lost 4 bases; unmatched junction nucleotides: 15. The CDR3 covers 18 residues.

The V gene is TRBV6-5, the J gene TRBJ1-1; 8 nucleotides align to TRBD1. CDR3 length: 11 amino acids. J gave up 11 bases and V 4 bases, and 3 bases lay outside the gene matches. CDR1 and CDR2 (germline): MNHEY, SVGAGI. CDR3: CASSSRGPAFF. DNA for the CDR3: TGTGCCAGCAGTTCCAGGGGGCCGGCTTTCTTT.

The genes are TRBV6-5 and TRBJ1-2; D is ambiguous. This CDR3 has 14 residues. V was cut by 6 bases and J by 8 bases, with 19 bases left in between. Germline loops: CDR1 MNHEY, CDR2 SVGAGI. In nucleotides, the CDR3 is TGTGCCAGCAGCCCCAGCCTCGGGGAGGGAGGCTACACCTTC. As protein: CASSPSLGEGGYTF.

The rearrangement joins TRBV3-1 (or the pseudogene TRBV3-2) to TRBJ1-3, with no clear D. The V and J ends lost 1 base and 1 base respectively, with 5 bases between them. CDR3 length: 14 amino acids. Germline CDR1 is LGHDT and CDR2 is YNNKEL (reference sequence). This CDR3 is CASSQGHSGNTIYF. The CDR3 DNA reads as TGTGCCAGCAGCCAAGGACATTCTGGAAACACCATATATTTT.

The chain joins TRBV13 to TRBJ1-1, with TRBD1 matching over 9 bases. V lost 5 bases to trimming and J lost 7 bases; unmatched junction nucleotides: 11. CDR1 is PRHDT, CDR2 FYEKMQ, per germline (reference sequence). This CDR3 is built from 15 residues. The CDR3 loop reads CASSPEQGATVEAFF. CDR3 bases: TGTGCCAGCAGCCCCGAACAGGGGGCAACAGTTGAAGCTTTCTTT.

This sequence joins TRBV6-5 and TRBJ1-4; 7 bases line up with TRBD1. V was pared by 5 bases and J by 3 bases, with 3 bases of the junction left unmatched. Germline assignment: CDR1 MNHEY and CDR2 SVGAGI. The CDR3 is made up of 14 amino acids. The DNA for the CDR3 is TGTGCCAGCAGTAGGACAGGTTCTAATGAAAAACTGTTTTTT. This gives the protein CASSRTGSNEKLFF.

This chain connects TRBV19 to TRBJ1-2; D may be TRBD1 (5 bases). The CDR3 spans 13 residues. Germline values: CDR1 LNHDA, CDR2 SQIVND (reference sequence). Trimming stripped 2 bases from V and 6 bases from J, with 10 bases between. CDR3 in amino acids: CASSIQGKDGYTF. CDR3 DNA: TGTGCCAGTAGTATACAGGGAAAGGATGGCTACACCTTC.

This clone was picked up one time. Other DNA sequences in this sample translate to the same CDR3. The chain has TRBV6-5 and TRBJ1-1; D perhaps matches TRBD1 (5 bases). The CDR3 is made up of 13 amino acids. CDR1 is MNHEY, CDR2 SVGAGI, per germline. V was shortened by 2 bases and J by 5 bases, with 9 bases between the two germline ends. Here the CDR3 DNA reads TGTGCCAGCAGTTACCTCGGGGGAACTGAAGCTTTCTTT. Protein: CASSYLGGTEAFF.

The V and J genes are TRBV5-1 and TRBJ2-1; 12 bases fit TRBD2. V was pared by 0 bases and J by 4 bases, with 5 bases of the junction left unmatched. This CDR3 comprises 17 residues. Germline CDR1 reads SGHRS; CDR2 reads YFSETQ. Here the CDR3 DNA reads TGCGCCAGCAGCTTGGAACTAGCGGGGGGCCCTTACAATGAGCAGTTCTTC. It specifies CASSLELAGGPYNEQFF.

V and J are TRBV7-3 and TRBJ2-3; TRBD2 matches at 7 bases. The CDR3 is 15 amino acids. The germline V gene has CDR1 SGHTA and CDR2 FQGTGA. Trimming removed 5 bases from V and 2 bases from J; junction bases left unmatched: 7. The CDR3 nucleotides are TGTGCCAGCAGCCCCAGCGGGGCCCCCACAGATACGCAGTATTTT. It specifies CASSPSGAPTDTQYF. Together with reference TRBV7-3 and TRBJ2-3, the CDR3 gives the full variable domain: GAGVSQTPSNKVTEKGKYVELRCDPISGHTALYWYRQSLGQGPEFLIYFQGTGAADDSGLPNDRFFAVRPEGSVSTLKIQRTERGDSAVYLCASSPSGAPTDTQYFGPGTRLTVL.

The genes are TRBV7-3 and TRBJ1-1; 7 bases are a match to TRBD1. The V gene's germline CDR1 is SGHTA and CDR2 FQGTGA. After removal of 5 bases from V and 1 base from J, the junction contained 4 bases not matched to a gene. This CDR3 comprises 14 residues. CDR3 nucleotides: TGTGCCAGCAGCCCCCGGGACAGGAACACTGAAGCTTTCTTT. It encodes CASSPRDRNTEAFF.

This sequence joins TRBV19 and TRBJ1-1, with 11 bases fitting TRBD1. From germline, CDR1 is LNHDA and CDR2 SQIVND (reference sequence). This CDR3 is built from 18 residues. V lost 0 bases, J lost 7 bases, and 13 bases stayed unmatched. DNA for the CDR3: TGTGCCAGTAGTATAGAAGGGTTCGGGACAGGGGGAAACTATGAAGCTTTCTTT. Protein product: CASSIEGFGTGGNYEAFF.

In its sample, this clone was seen once. The rearrangement links TRBV5-1 to TRBJ1-1; possibly TRBD1 for D (6 bases). CDR3 length: 16 residues. With 4 bases removed from V and 2 bases from J, the gap between germline ends came to 18 bases. The germline CDR1 and CDR2 sequences are SGHRS and YFSETQ. This CDR3 is CASSPAQGNTNTEAFF. The CDR3 DNA is TGCGCCAGCAGCCCCGCGCAGGGGAACACCAACACTGAAGCTTTCTTT.

This clone was observed a single time. The gene calls are TRBV2 and TRBJ1-1; D might be TRBD1 (5 bases). V lost 5 bases, J lost 1 base, and 8 bases lay in between. The length of the CDR3 is 13 residues. CDR1 and CDR2 (germline): SNHLY, FYNNEI. CDR3 sequence reads: CASSYQGNTEAFF. Here the CDR3 DNA reads TGTGCCAGCAGTTACCAGGGGAACACTGAAGCTTTCTTT.

The gene calls are TRBV19 and TRBJ1-3; possible D gene TRBD1, 5 bases. The CDR3 has 15 residues. Germline V gene lookup returns CDR1 LNHDA and CDR2 SQIVND (reference sequence). V was trimmed by 2 bases and J by 0 bases, leaving 8 bases between them. CDR3 bases: TGTGCCAGTAGTATACGACAGCCCTCTGGAAACACCATATATTTT. Protein: CASSIRQPSGNTIYF.

The rearrangement links TRBV5-1 to TRBJ1-2, with D uncertain. The germline V gene has CDR1 SGHRS and CDR2 YFSETQ. The V end was cut by 3 bases, the J end by 0 bases, with 9 bases between. This CDR3 has 14 amino acids. CDR3 DNA sequence: TGCGCCAGCAGCTCACGCGGAGCTAACTATGGCTACACCTTC. Translated: CASSSRGANYGYTF.

This clone was recorded only once. The chain uses TRBV30 and TRBJ1-2; 7 positions agree with TRBD1. The junction had 11 bases not matched to a gene; V was cut back by 6 bases and J by 13 bases. CDR1 GTSNPN and CDR2 SVGIG come from the germline V gene (reference sequence). This CDR3 has 11 residues. The CDR3 bases are TGTGCCTGCTACCGAGACAGGGCGACCACCTTC. Translating gives CACYRDRATTF.

The genes are TRBV21-1 and TRBJ1-2. TRBV21-1 is a pseudogene segment. The CDR3 is 16 amino acids. The CDR3 loop reads CASKGEGRESYYGYTF. CDR3 sequence (DNA): TGTGCCAGCAAGGGGGAGGGGAGGGAGTCTTACTATGGCTACACCTTC.

This chain links TRBV2 with TRBJ2-1, with 7 bases that match TRBD1. Germline V gives CDR1 SNHLY, CDR2 FYNNEI. This CDR3 has 12 amino acids. The ends lost 6 bases at V and 9 bases at J; junction bases unmatched: 5. This CDR3 is CASRGTVFEQFF. The DNA of the CDR3 is TGTGCCAGCAGGGGGACAGTTTTTGAGCAGTTCTTC.

The chain uses TRBV19 and TRBJ1-5, with TRBD1 matching 7 bases. Unmatched junction bases numbered 4, after V lost 5 bases and J lost 0 bases. Germline V gene lookup returns CDR1 LNHDA and CDR2 SQIVND (reference sequence). This CDR3 is 15 amino acids long. The CDR3 region is CASSPGQVSNQPQHF. The CDR3 nucleotides read TGTGCCAGTAGTCCCGGACAGGTTAGCAATCAGCCCCAGCATTTT.

In this sample, this clone turned up a few times. The chain uses TRBV7-8 and TRBJ2-7; D call uncertain. The CDR3 consists of 11 residues. Germline V gene sequence: CDR1 SGHVS, CDR2 FQNEAQ. The V gene lost 5 bases and the J gene lost 3 bases, with 5 bases spanning the gap. The CDR3 is CASSRYYEQYF. CDR3 nucleotides: TGTGCCAGCAGCCGCTACTACGAGCAGTACTTC.

This sequence joins TRBV12-5 and TRBJ1-2; D not resolved. CDR3 length: 13 residues. Germline V gives CDR1 LGHNT, CDR2 FRNRAP. V dropped 5 bases and J dropped 8 bases, with 15 bases sitting between them. The CDR3 DNA sequence: TGTGCTAGTGGTGGTCCTCCAGGAAACGGCTACACCTTC. Translated: CASGGPPGNGYTF.

The rearrangement links TRBV2 to TRBJ1-3, with 7 bases that match TRBD1. The V segment lost 6 bases and the J segment 4 bases; nucleotides outside the gene matches: 6. Germline-derived CDR1 and CDR2 are SNHLY and FYNNEI. This CDR3 has 14 amino acids. This CDR3 reads CASSFTGDGNTIYF. In DNA, the CDR3 is TGTGCCAGCAGCTTTACAGGGGACGGAAACACCATATATTTT.